This record concerns one TCR beta chain sequence. Its antigen remains unidentified. One junction end does not reproduce the germline sequence, and a read error may be involved. TCRbeta libraries were built with three rounds of nested PCR, modified from ARM-PCR. MiXCR was run by TCRdb on the multiplex PCR reads, yielding one entry per CDR3 protein. The sample lists fewer than 100,000 distinct CDR3 sequences; 80% to 90% were seen once. The V gene's germline CDR1 is MNHEY and CDR2 SVGAGI. CDR3 length equals 16 residues. This entry is derived from a study of tumor and adjacent non-tumor tissue in lung cancer. In the study overall: The cohort had 12 to 13 adenocarcinoma, 2 squamous cell and 1 small cell patients. Aged roughly 31 to 76 years, patients included roughly eleven men and about 5 women with stage I to III disease.

The template was RNA from unsorted bulk tissue. Distant lung tissue was collected more than 3 cm away from the tumor edge. Study findings and constraints: Shorter survival was associated with higher TCR diversity in tumors. Tumor tissue had significantly higher TCR diversity than normal lung.

The TCR was taken from a man aged 55 to 69 with non-small cell lung cancer. The chain employs TRBV6-5 and TRBJ2-5; maybe TRBD1 (7 bases). The sample consisted of distant non-tumor lung tissue. Here the CDR3 reads CASSYRWRGLGETQYF. DNA of the CDR3: TGTGCCAGCAGTTACCGGTGGAGGGGGCTGGGGGAGACCCAATACTTC.